A selection of T cell receptor beta chains follows, all from one sample in a study of T cell changes during pregnancy in multiple sclerosis. Method: immunoSEQ multiplex PCR; TCRdb's copy keeps in-frame clones and lacks some. The sample has some 100,000 clones, more than 85% seen once. The sample here was peripheral blood, taken in the second trimester of pregnancy. The receptors originated from a female donor with multiple sclerosis, enrolled in a pregnancy study. CDR3s include the opening cysteine and the closing phenylalanine or tryptophan. Each record gives: D gene, V gene, J gene, clone size, CDR3 DNA, CDR3 protein. D genes are given only for firm matches. Only part of the rows carry a size: once, few, many, or a class if the clone is expanded.

D gene: .
V gene: TRBV6-1
J gene: TRBJ1-5
clone size: few
CDR3 DNA: TGTGCCAGCAGTGAAGGGGGGAGGGATCAGCCCCAGCATTTT
CDR3 protein: CASSEGGRDQPQHF

D gene: TRBD1
V gene: TRBV19
J gene: TRBJ1-4
clone size: .
CDR3 DNA: TGTGCCAGTAGTATACTCCGGGGACAGGGGAATGAAAAACTGTTTTTT
CDR3 protein: CASSILRGQGNEKLFF

D gene: .
V gene: TRBV29-1
J gene: TRBJ2-1
clone size: .
CDR3 DNA: TGCAGCGCCCAGGGGCCACTTGAGCAGTTCTTC
CDR3 protein: CSAQGPLEQFF

D gene: TRBD1
V gene: TRBV10-3
J gene: TRBJ1-2
clone size: .
CDR3 DNA: TGTGCCATCAACCAAGACAGGGTGGCTGGCTACACCTTC
CDR3 protein: CAINQDRVAGYTF

D gene: TRBD2
V gene: TRBV5-4
J gene: TRBJ2-5
clone size: .
CDR3 DNA: TGTGCCAGCAGCTTGGTGGGTAGCGGGAGTTTGGAGACCCAGTACTTC
CDR3 protein: CASSLVGSGSLETQYF

D gene: .
V gene: TRBV5-5
J gene: TRBJ2-1
clone size: .
CDR3 DNA: TGTGCCAGCAGGCTTGGGGGGTTAAAACATGGCTACAATGAGCAGTTCTTC
CDR3 protein: CASRLGGLKHGYNEQFF

D gene: TRBD2
V gene: TRBV2
J gene: TRBJ2-5
clone size: .
CDR3 DNA: TGTGCCAGCATTATCGGGAGGCACCAAGAGACCCAGTACTTC
CDR3 protein: CASIIGRHQETQYF

D gene: .
V gene: TRBV11-1
J gene: TRBJ2-7
clone size: few
CDR3 DNA: TGTGCCAGCAGCTTAGGAGGCGGCGCACGAGCGTACGAGCAGTACTTC
CDR3 protein: CASSLGGGARAYEQYF

D gene: TRBD2
V gene: TRBV6-5
J gene: TRBJ2-3
clone size: .
CDR3 DNA: TGTGCCAGCAGTTACGGATGGCGGGAGGTGGCAGATACGCAGTATTTT
CDR3 protein: CASSYGWREVADTQYF

D gene: TRBD1
V gene: TRBV19
J gene: TRBJ1-2
clone size: .
CDR3 DNA: TGTGCCAGTAGTATTTCGACAGGGGCCAACTATGGCTACACCTTC
CDR3 protein: CASSISTGANYGYTF

D gene: .
V gene: TRBV5-1
J gene: TRBJ1-1
clone size: .
CDR3 DNA: TGCGCCAGCAGCCCCCCCACGGGGGGTACTGAAGCTTTCTTT
CDR3 protein: CASSPPTGGTEAFF

D gene: TRBD2
V gene: TRBV6-1
J gene: TRBJ2-7
clone size: .
CDR3 DNA: TGTGCCAGCAGTGTAGCGGGAGCAGTCGAGCAGTACTTC
CDR3 protein: CASSVAGAVEQYF

D gene: .
V gene: TRBV19
J gene: TRBJ2-5
clone size: .
CDR3 DNA: TGTGCCAGTAGTATAGGACAGGCTGAGACCCAGTACTTC
CDR3 protein: CASSIGQAETQYF

D gene: .
V gene: TRBV30
J gene: TRBJ1-2
clone size: .
CDR3 DNA: TGTGCCTGCCCCCCAGGGAACAGCTTCTATGGCTACACCTTC
CDR3 protein: CACPPGNSFYGYTF

D gene: TRBD2
V gene: TRBV9
J gene: TRBJ2-3
clone size: .
CDR3 DNA: TGTGCCAGCAGCGTAGTGGGAGGGGCAGATACGCAGTATTTT
CDR3 protein: CASSVVGGADTQYF

D gene: TRBD2
V gene: TRBV5-4
J gene: TRBJ2-1
clone size: .
CDR3 DNA: TGTGCCAGCAGCTCCAGACTAGCGGGAGGAAATGAGCAGTTCTTC
CDR3 protein: CASSSRLAGGNEQFF

D gene: TRBD2
V gene: TRBV4-2
J gene: TRBJ2-1
clone size: .
CDR3 DNA: TGTGCCAGCAGCCAAAGGCTAGCGGGAGGCGATGAGCAGTTCTTC
CDR3 protein: CASSQRLAGGDEQFF

D gene: .
V gene: TRBV2
J gene: TRBJ1-1
clone size: .
CDR3 DNA: TGTGCCAGCAGCGGAGTGCAAGCTTTCTTT
CDR3 protein: CASSGVQAFF

D gene: TRBD2
V gene: TRBV7-8
J gene: TRBJ2-1
clone size: .
CDR3 DNA: TGTGCCAGCAGCTTAGCGTCTAGCGGCTACAATGAGCAGTTCTTC
CDR3 protein: CASSLASSGYNEQFF

D gene: .
V gene: TRBV19
J gene: TRBJ2-3
clone size: .
CDR3 DNA: TGTGCCAGTCGGGAATTACACGGCCCAGATACGCAGTATTTT
CDR3 protein: CASRELHGPDTQYF

D gene: TRBD2
V gene: TRBV7-9
J gene: TRBJ2-7
clone size: .
CDR3 DNA: TGTGCCAGCAGCTCTCCTTTGGGACTAGGTCCGGCTTCCCACGAGCAGTACTTC
CDR3 protein: CASSSPLGLGPASHEQYF

D gene: TRBD2
V gene: TRBV4-1
J gene: TRBJ2-3
clone size: .
CDR3 DNA: TGCGCCAGCAGCCAAGGGGGACTAGCGGGAGGGCCCAGCACAGATACGCAGTATTTT
CDR3 protein: CASSQGGLAGGPSTDTQYF

D gene: TRBD2
V gene: TRBV5-8
J gene: TRBJ2-1
clone size: .
CDR3 DNA: TGTGCCAGCAGCGTGGGACTAGCGGGACCCGTAAACAATGAGCAGTTCTTC
CDR3 protein: CASSVGLAGPVNNEQFF

D gene: TRBD2
V gene: TRBV19
J gene: TRBJ2-3
clone size: .
CDR3 DNA: TGTGCCAGCGGGACTAGCGGGAGAAGCGACACAGATACGCAGTATTTT
CDR3 protein: CASGTSGRSDTDTQYF

D gene: TRBD2
V gene: TRBV29-1
J gene: TRBJ2-3
clone size: .
CDR3 DNA: TGCAGCGTTGAGAACGGGAGGGCCGTCGATACGCAGTATTTT
CDR3 protein: CSVENGRAVDTQYF

D gene: TRBD2
V gene: TRBV27
J gene: TRBJ2-1
clone size: .
CDR3 DNA: TGTGCCAGCAGGAAGCGGGACTGGGAGCAGTTCTTC
CDR3 protein: CASRKRDWEQFF

D gene: TRBD2
V gene: TRBV4-2
J gene: TRBJ2-7
clone size: .
CDR3 DNA: TGTGCCAGCAGTCAGGGGACTAGCGGTACCTACGAGCAGTACTTC
CDR3 protein: CASSQGTSGTYEQYF

D gene: .
V gene: TRBV7-2
J gene: TRBJ1-2
clone size: .
CDR3 DNA: TGTGCCAGCAGCTTATCAGGCCCCTTAGGCTACACCTTC
CDR3 protein: CASSLSGPLGYTF

D gene: .
V gene: TRBV4-2
J gene: TRBJ1-2
clone size: few
CDR3 DNA: TGTGCCAGCAGCCAAGATTACACAGGGTATGGCTACACCTTC
CDR3 protein: CASSQDYTGYGYTF

D gene: TRBD1
V gene: TRBV4-2
J gene: TRBJ1-5
clone size: .
CDR3 DNA: TGTGCCAGCAGCCCGGGGACAGACAATCAGCCCCAGCATTTT
CDR3 protein: CASSPGTDNQPQHF

D gene: TRBD1
V gene: TRBV5-4
J gene: TRBJ1-1
clone size: .
CDR3 DNA: TGTGCCAGCAGCCAGGACAGGGGAGGCACTGAAGCTTTCTTT
CDR3 protein: CASSQDRGGTEAFF

D gene: .
V gene: TRBV10-3
J gene: TRBJ1-1
clone size: .
CDR3 DNA: TGTGCCATCAGTGACAGGGTACGGACTGAAGCTTTCTTT
CDR3 protein: CAISDRVRTEAFF

D gene: .
V gene: TRBV25-1
J gene: TRBJ1-4
clone size: .
CDR3 DNA: TGTGCCAGCACAGTGGCCGGGAGACTGTTTTTT
CDR3 protein: CASTVAGRLFF

D gene: .
V gene: TRBV7-9
J gene: TRBJ2-7
clone size: .
CDR3 DNA: TGTGCCAGCAGCTTAACTGCGACCTACGAGCAGTACTTC
CDR3 protein: CASSLTATYEQYF

D gene: TRBD2
V gene: TRBV6-5
J gene: TRBJ2-7
clone size: .
CDR3 DNA: TGTGCCAGCAGTTACTTTAGGACTAGGGAGGAGCAGTACTTC
CDR3 protein: CASSYFRTREEQYF